Presented here are 14 T cell receptor beta chains from one specimen sequenced in a study of shared clonotypes between healthy human individuals. Libraries were prepared by immunoSEQ multiplex PCR; TCRdb keeps only in-frame clonotypes and omits some of them. The sample consists of under 150,000 clones, around 66% of them appearing once. Sequenced input: memory CD8+ T cells sorted from blood. Subset here: CD45RO+ cells pooled with CCR7-negative TemRA cells. The receptors were gathered from a woman aged 25 to 45 in good health.

CDR3 in DNA: TGTGCCAGCAGCCCAGACAGGGCAAGTACGCAGTATTTT. Its translation is CASSPDRASTQYF. The chain joins TRBV7-2 to TRBJ2-3; 7 nucleotides agree with TRBD1. Per the germline V gene, CDR1 is SGHTA and CDR2 is FQGNSA. The CDR3 totals 13 residues. Unmatched junction bases numbered 7, after V lost 5 bases and J lost 8 bases.

CDR3: CASKVLAGNEQFF. CDR3 nucleotides: TGTGCCAGTAAGGTGCTAGCGGGCAATGAGCAGTTCTTC. This chain joins TRBV19 and TRBJ2-1; 8 nucleotides match TRBD2. Unmatched junction bases numbered 5, after V lost 7 bases and J lost 6 bases. CDR1 is LNHDA, CDR2 SQIVND, per germline (reference sequence). The CDR3 consists of 13 residues.

CDR3 sequence: CASSLTSDTQYF. CDR3 coding DNA: TGCGCCAGCAGTTTAACTAGTGACACGCAGTATTTT. The chain uses TRBV5-1 and TRBJ2-3, with a tentative D call TRBD2 (5 bases). The V end was cut by 5 bases, the J end by 9 bases, with 13 bases between. This CDR3 contains 12 residues. Germline V gene lookup returns CDR1 SGHRS and CDR2 YFSETQ.

This clone occurred a few times. The rearrangement links TRBV11-2 to TRBJ2-7; D possibly corresponds to TRBD2 (5 bases). The germline gives CDR1 SGHAT, CDR2 FQNNGV. The CDR3 contains 16 residues. V was cut by 0 bases and J by 3 bases, with 15 bases left in between. CDR3 in amino acids: CASSLDLDGGFYEQYF. DNA of the CDR3: TGTGCCAGCAGCTTAGATCTCGATGGAGGTTTCTACGAGCAGTACTTC. Full variable domain (outside the CDR3, taken from reference TRBV11-2 and TRBJ2-7): EAGVAQSPRYKIIEKRQSVAFWCNPISGHATLYWYQQILGQGPKLLIQFQNNGVVDDSQLPKDRFSAERLKGVDSTLKIQPAKLEDSAVYLCASSLDLDGGFYEQYFGPGTRLTVT.

The chain is built from TRBV10-1 and TRBJ2-7, with 8 positions matching TRBD2. CDR3 size: 14 residues. In germline, CDR1 is WNHNN, CDR2 SYGVQD (reference sequence). V shed 8 bases, J shed 2 bases, and the junction held 8 bases outside the gene matches. The CDR3 reads CASASGGPPYEQYF. In nucleotides, the CDR3 is TGCGCCAGCGCATCGGGGGGGCCGCCCTACGAGCAGTACTTC.

This chain joins TRBV7-2 and TRBJ1-6, with no clear D. V was cut by 5 bases and J by 6 bases, with 5 bases left in between. Germline assignment: CDR1 SGHTA and CDR2 FQGNSA. This CDR3 is 12 amino acids long. The CDR3 DNA is TGTGCCAGCAGCCGGATTAATTCACCCCTCCACTTT. It specifies CASSRINSPLHF.

This chain links TRBV18 with TRBJ2-2; 7 positions agree with TRBD1. Germline V CDR1 and CDR2: KGHSH, LQKENI. The CDR3 loop spans 18 amino acids. J lost 1 base, V lost 3 bases, and 11 bases had no gene match. CDR3 residues: CASSPRMSGGLNTGELFF. In nucleotides, the CDR3 is TGTGCCAGCTCACCCCGTATGTCAGGGGGATTGAACACCGGGGAGCTGTTTTTT.

V is TRBV7-2 and J is TRBJ2-2; D uncertain. V gave up 5 bases and J gave up 7 bases, with 8 bases separating them. Germline values: CDR1 SGHTA, CDR2 FQGNSA. The CDR3 is 12 residues long. The CDR3 DNA reads TGTGCCAGCAGCCCCTACATCGGGGAGCTGTTTTTT. This codes for CASSPYIGELFF. The full variable domain, completed using reference TRBV7-2 and TRBJ2-2, is GAGVSQSPSNKVTEKGKDVELRCDPISGHTALYWYRQSLGQGLEFLIYFQGNSAPDKSGLPSDRFSAERTGGSVSTLTIQRTQQEDSAVYLCASSPYIGELFFGEGSRLTVL.

The table lists this clone with a count of one. The chain couples TRBV7-3 to TRBJ2-7; D call uncertain. This CDR3 has 13 amino acids. The V gene lost 2 bases and the J gene lost 7 bases, with 12 bases spanning the gap. The germline CDR1 and CDR2 sequences are SGHTA and FQGTGA. The CDR3 DNA reads TGTGCCAGCAGCTTAGAGGTGGGCAAGGAGCAGTACTTC. Its protein is CASSLEVGKEQYF.

The chain carries TRBV28 and TRBJ1-1, with D perhaps TRBD1 (6 bases). V was trimmed by 5 bases and J by 0 bases, leaving 16 bases between them. The CDR3 has 16 amino acids. From germline, CDR1 is MDHEN and CDR2 SYDVKM. The CDR3 DNA reads as TGTGCCAGCAGTACCCAGAGGACAGAAATGAACACTGAAGCTTTCTTT. Protein: CASSTQRTEMNTEAFF.

The chain has TRBV4-1 and TRBJ1-2, with 7 bases matching TRBD1. The germline CDR1 and CDR2 sequences are MGHRA and YSYEKL. The ends lost 1 base at V and 0 bases at J; junction bases unmatched: 2. This CDR3 has 15 amino acids. The CDR3 coding sequence is TGCGCCAGCAGCCAAGGACAGGGAACTAACTATGGCTACACCTTC. Translation gives CASSQGQGTNYGYTF.

The V call is TRBV6-6, the J call TRBJ1-5; D might be TRBD1 (6 bases). Per the germline V gene, CDR1 is MNHNY and CDR2 is SVGAGI (reference sequence). CDR3 length equals 14 residues. V was pared by 2 bases and J by 7 bases, with 12 bases between. The CDR3 DNA is TGTGCCAGCAGTTACGGTTCAGGGGTACAGCCCCAGCATTTT. Protein: CASSYGSGVQPQHF.

The chain couples TRBV7-9 to TRBJ1-4; TRBD1 matches 7 bases. This CDR3 has 15 amino acids. V was pared by 5 bases and J by 5 bases, with 8 bases of the junction left unmatched. CDR1 is SEHNR and CDR2 is FQNEAQ in the germline V gene (reference sequence). The CDR3 DNA reads TGTGCCAGCAGCCTAGGGACAGAAGTAAATGAAAAACTGTTTTTT. As protein: CASSLGTEVNEKLFF.

As regards this clone: The sample holds other DNA sequences that translate to the same CDR3. The gene calls are TRBV9 and TRBJ1-2; TRBD1 matches at 7 bases. Germline loops: CDR1 SGDLS, CDR2 YYNGEE. This CDR3 has 13 residues. V gave up 2 bases and J gave up 3 bases; unmatched junction bases: 1. The CDR3 nucleotides are TGTGCCAGCAGCGTTGGACAGGACTATGGCTACACCTTC. It yields the protein CASSVGQDYGYTF.